This T cell receptor beta chain was recorded in a study of naive CD8 T cells in extremely preterm neonates. Without labor or membrane rupture, elective cesareans at roughly 37-41 weeks supplied term cord blood. Germline values: CDR1 SGHAT, CDR2 FQNNGV. The CDR3 covers 15 residues. Trimming removed 5 bases from V and 1 base from J; junction bases left unmatched: 4. Some clones are missing from TCRdb's copy, which holds only in-frame ones; the method was immunoSEQ multiplex PCR. The sample yields about 7,300 clones, roughly nine tenths seen once. The sequence derives from a newborn in good health. Sequences were obtained from naive CD8+ T cells from cord blood. This sequence joins TRBV11-2 and TRBJ1-1; 10 positions agree with TRBD1. The CDR3: CASSLGDRGNTEAFF. The CDR3 DNA sequence: TGTGCCAGCAGCCTAGGGGACAGGGGGAACACTGAAGCTTTCTTT.